This record covers a single T cell receptor (beta chain). The data stem from a study of blood T cell repertoires in COVID-19. The data were produced by immunoSEQ multiplex PCR, yet TCRdb's version contains in-frame clones alone and is incomplete. Found here are around 270,000 clones, more than 90% of them singletons; the top ten hold approximately 2.5%. The germline V and J ends were trimmed by 4 bases and 4 bases, with 15 bases remaining between them. The germline V gene encodes CDR1 SGDLS and CDR2 YYNGEE. The CDR3 consists of 14 residues. The chain has TRBV9 and TRBJ2-7; D might be TRBD2 (7 bases). This clonotype was sampled from a person aged 18 to 35 with COVID-19, enrolled during active disease. The sequenced material came from peripheral blood. CDR3: CASSSEGRGYEQYF. The CDR3 DNA is TGTGCCAGCAGCTCCGAGGGGAGGGGGTACGAGCAGTACTTC.